This TCR beta chain was identified in a study of blood T cells in healthy people across ages. The CDR3 contains 15 residues. Germline V gene lookup returns CDR1 MGHRA and CDR2 YSYEKL. The V end lost 0 bases, the J end lost 3 bases, and 12 bases lay between the germline ends. A second PCR, run for about 7 to 11 cycles, used a sample-barcoded 5' primer plus a J-beta primer mix. TCRdb analysed the 5' RACE reads with MiXCR anew, one entry per CDR3 protein. The data contain approximately 1.5 million distinct CDR3 sequences, about 32% of them singletons. The chain uses TRBV4-1 and TRBJ2-7, with unresolved D. Material for sequencing was blood. This clonotype was obtained from a young woman in good health. CDR3 DNA: TGCGCCAGCAGCCAAGATTTACAGTTGTTCTACGAGCAGTACTTC. Amino acids: CASSQDLQLFYEQYF.